One and the same sample provided the 24 T cell receptor beta chains below, sequenced in a study of cytomegalovirus exposure and HLA in healthy donors. Generated by immunoSEQ multiplex PCR, the TCRdb table keeps only in-frame clones and is missing some. The table lists about 160,000 clones, more than 70% of them singletons. Sequenced sample: PBMCs. These receptors all stem from a man between 25 and 39 years old in good health and CMV-seropositive.

V and J are TRBV29-1 and TRBJ2-5; TRBD2 might be the D (6 bases). V was cut by 4 bases and J by 2 bases, with 20 bases left in between. Germline CDR1 reads SQVTM; CDR2 reads ANQGSEA. The CDR3 has 16 residues. Here the CDR3 reads CSVVEGLGLRQETQYF. The CDR3 DNA sequence: TGCAGCGTTGTAGAGGGTCTGGGACTGCGGCAAGAGACCCAGTACTTC. The variable domain in full, completed from reference TRBV29-1 and TRBJ2-5, reads SAVISQKPSRDICQRGTSLTIQCQVDSQVTMMFWYRQQPGQSLTLIATANQGSEATYESGFVIDKFPISRPNLTFSTLTVSNMSPEDSSIYLCSVVEGLGLRQETQYFGPGTRLLVL.

V and J are TRBV28 and TRBJ2-2; maybe TRBD1 (6 bases). V was shortened by 2 bases and J by 1 base, with 17 bases between the two germline ends. The length of the CDR3 is 18 residues. Germline V gene sequence: CDR1 MDHEN, CDR2 SYDVKM. The DNA for the CDR3 is TGTGCCAGCAGTTTAGATATTCACAGGGAATTGAACACCGGGGAGCTGTTTTTT. As protein: CASSLDIHRELNTGELFF.

This chain links TRBV28 with TRBJ1-3; perhaps TRBD1 as D (6 bases). This CDR3 comprises 13 residues. Germline loops: CDR1 MDHEN, CDR2 SYDVKM. The V and J ends lost 8 bases and 0 bases respectively, with 8 bases between them. The chain's CDR3 is CASQGSSGNTIYF. The CDR3, as DNA: TGTGCCAGCCAGGGGAGCTCTGGAAACACCATATATTTT.

As to this clone: The sample has other DNA sequences that encode this CDR3 too. V usage is TRBV28 and J usage is TRBJ1-1, with TRBD1 matching over 7 bases. Germline V gene lookup returns CDR1 MDHEN and CDR2 SYDVKM. The trim removed 3 bases at V and 0 bases at J, leaving 1 base unmatched. This CDR3 has 14 residues. CDR3 nucleotides: TGTGCCAGCAGTTTGACAGGGCTGAACACTGAAGCTTTCTTT. Residues: CASSLTGLNTEAFF.

This clone was recorded only once. The chain carries TRBV7-8 and TRBJ1-2; 7 bases map to TRBD1. Germline CDR1 reads SGHVS; CDR2 reads FQNEAQ. The CDR3 totals 16 residues. Trimming removed 5 bases from V and 0 bases from J; junction bases left unmatched: 9. In DNA, the CDR3 is TGTGCCAGCAGCGTAACCGGGACAGTACCTAACTATGGCTACACCTTC. This sequence encodes CASSVTGTVPNYGYTF.

The CDR3 is CSVEKGLGETQYF. The CDR3 bases are TGCAGCGTTGAAAAGGGGCTAGGAGAGACCCAGTACTTC. The V and J genes are TRBV29-1 and TRBJ2-5; the D gene is possibly TRBD1 (5 bases). The CDR3 is made up of 13 amino acids. Trimming shortened V by 2 bases and J by 4 bases, and 11 bases separated the two germline ends. Germline loops: CDR1 SQVTM, CDR2 ANQGSEA.

The chain uses TRBV19 and TRBJ2-2; 7 bases fit TRBD1. The V and J ends lost 5 bases and 1 base, in that order; junction bases with no gene match: 1. Germline V gene lookup returns CDR1 LNHDA and CDR2 SQIVND (reference sequence). The CDR3 loop spans 14 amino acids. The CDR3 DNA reads as TGTGCCAGTAGTTGGACAGGGAACACCGGGGAGCTGTTTTTT. This encodes CASSWTGNTGELFF.

The chain links TRBV5-1 to TRBJ2-3; D gene uncertain. The CDR3 runs to 13 residues. Looked up from germline, CDR1 is SGHRS and CDR2 is YFSETQ. V was trimmed by 2 bases and J by 2 bases, leaving 6 bases between them. CDR3 nucleotides: TGCGCCAGCAGCTTCACGGTCACAGATACGCAGTATTTT. Protein sequence: CASSFTVTDTQYF. The variable domain in full, with the rest retrieved from reference TRBV5-1 and TRBJ2-3, is KAGVTQTPRYLIKTRGQQVTLSCSPISGHRSVSWYQQTPGQGLQFLFEYFSETQRNKGNFPGRFSGRQFSNSRSEMNVSTLELGDSALYLCASSFTVTDTQYFGPGTRLTVL.

The chain links TRBV7-9 to TRBJ2-2; 7 positions agree with TRBD1. Germline values: CDR1 SEHNR, CDR2 FQNEAQ (reference sequence). The CDR3 runs 15 residues. Trimming at V came to 5 bases and at J to 5 bases, leaving 8 bases not matched to a gene. CDR3 bases: TGTGCCAGCAGCAGGGCAGGGGGAGAAACCGGGGAGCTGTTTTTT. Its protein product is CASSRAGGETGELFF. The whole variable domain, filled in from reference TRBV7-9 and TRBJ2-2, reads DTGVSQNPRHKITKRGQNVTFRCDPISEHNRLYWYRQTLGQGPEFLTYFQNEAQLEKSRLLSDRFSAERPKGSFSTLEIQRTEQGDSAMYLCASSRAGGETGELFFGEGSRLTVL.

The chain joins TRBV5-1 to TRBJ2-7; 10 nucleotides line up with TRBD1. The junction had 2 bases not matched to a gene; V was cut back by 3 bases and J by 2 bases. Germline CDR1 SGHRS, CDR2 YFSETQ. This CDR3 contains 14 residues. Here the CDR3 reads CASSSGQGTYEQYF. CDR3 in DNA: TGCGCCAGCAGCTCGGGACAGGGGACCTACGAGCAGTACTTC.

The J gene is TRBJ2-1, the V gene TRBV7-6, with 7 positions matching TRBD2. The CDR3 contains 15 residues. V gave up 5 bases and J gave up 9 bases; unmatched junction bases: 13. Germline values: CDR1 SGHVS, CDR2 FNYEAQ. The CDR3 here is CASSRPLGSGGEQFF. CDR3 in DNA: TGTGCCAGCAGCCGCCCCCTTGGGTCGGGGGGTGAGCAGTTCTTC.

This clone showed up many times. V gene TRBV5-1 combines with J gene TRBJ2-3; no clear D gene. This CDR3 has 15 residues. The V end lost 7 bases, the J end lost 0 bases, and 15 bases lay between the germline ends. In germline, CDR1 is SGHRS, CDR2 YFSETQ. In nucleotides, the CDR3 is TGCGCCAGCTGCCAACTCAGCGCAAGCACAGATACGCAGTATTTT. Its protein is CASCQLSASTDTQYF.

This chain joins TRBV2 and TRBJ2-1; D gene uncertain. Germline-derived CDR1 and CDR2 are SNHLY and FYNNEI. V lost 5 bases and J lost 5, with 13 bases in between. This CDR3 has 14 residues. The CDR3, as DNA: TGTGCCAGCAGTCCTAATCTTTACCACAATGAGCAGTTCTTC. Translating gives CASSPNLYHNEQFF.

The chain is built from TRBV2 and TRBJ2-2, with D maybe TRBD2 (5 bases). The CDR3 spans 13 residues. Germline CDR1 SNHLY, CDR2 FYNNEI. V was pared by 2 bases and J by 7 bases, with 8 bases between. CDR3 amino acids: CASSENGVGELFF. As DNA, the CDR3 is TGTGCCAGCAGTGAAAACGGGGTCGGGGAGCTGTTTTTT.

V is TRBV6-4 and J is TRBJ2-7; D might be TRBD1 (7 bases). CDR3 size: 15 residues. Germline CDR1 MRHNA, CDR2 SNTAGT. Trimming shortened V by 3 bases and J by 6 bases, and 18 bases separated the two germline ends. The DNA of the CDR3 is TGTGCCAGCAGTGAGGAGGGGGCGATGTTGATCGAGCAGTACTTC. Protein: CASSEEGAMLIEQYF.

This clone occurred a few times. V is TRBV27 and J is TRBJ1-2; 7 bases agree with TRBD1. V was clipped by 0 bases and J by 8 bases; unmatched bases: 3. This CDR3 has 13 amino acids. The germline CDR1 and CDR2 sequences are MNHEY and SMNVEV (reference sequence). The CDR3 bases are TGTGCCAGCAGTTTATCCAGGGGACAGGGCTACACCTTC. Protein: CASSLSRGQGYTF.

This sequence joins TRBV6-5 and TRBJ1-4; no clear D gene. The germline CDR1 and CDR2 sequences are MNHEY and SVGAGI. The CDR3 contains 11 residues. V lost 7 bases to trimming and J lost 8 bases, with 8 bases between them. The CDR3 nucleotides are TGTGCCAGCACCTTCAGGGAAAAACTGTTTTTT. It is translated as CASTFREKLFF.

The chain combines TRBV19 with TRBJ2-2; possibly TRBD2 for D (5 bases). The V gene lost 3 bases and the J gene lost 6 bases, with 8 bases spanning the gap. This CDR3 contains 13 residues. Germline V lookup: CDR1 LNHDA, CDR2 SQIVND (reference sequence). This CDR3 is CASSIGMAGELFF. CDR3 DNA: TGTGCCAGTAGTATCGGGATGGCCGGGGAGCTGTTTTTT.

This clone was seen more than once but under ten times. The chain combines TRBV5-5 with TRBJ2-1, with TRBD1 as a possible D gene (5 bases). The germline V gene encodes CDR1 SGHKS and CDR2 YYEKEE (reference sequence). V gave up 2 bases and J gave up 4 bases, with 13 bases separating them. The CDR3 totals 15 residues. This CDR3 is CASSLGLQGYNEQFF. The CDR3 DNA is TGTGCCAGCAGCTTAGGCCTCCAGGGTTACAATGAGCAGTTCTTC.

The CDR3 bases are TGTGCCAGCAGCTTAAGCGGCCCGGGGGTAGATACGCAGTATTTT. It codes for CASSLSGPGVDTQYF. The chain uses TRBV7-3 and TRBJ2-3; possibly TRBD2 for D (6 bases). Germline CDR1 reads SGHTA; CDR2 reads FQGTGA. The V and J ends lost 1 base and 5 bases respectively, with 13 bases between them. This CDR3 comprises 15 residues. Looking up the rest from reference TRBV7-3 and TRBJ2-3 gives the full variable domain: GAGVSQTPSNKVTEKGKYVELRCDPISGHTALYWYRQSLGQGPEFLIYFQGTGAADDSGLPNDRFFAVRPEGSVSTLKIQRTERGDSAVYLCASSLSGPGVDTQYFGPGTRLTVL.

This chain joins TRBV28 and TRBJ1-5; D not certain. V was clipped by 5 bases and J by 5 bases, with 13 bases between them. Germline-derived CDR1 and CDR2 are MDHEN and SYDVKM. The CDR3 contains 14 residues. The CDR3: CASSRPILDQPQHF. CDR3 nucleotides: TGTGCCAGCAGTCGTCCAATCCTAGATCAGCCCCAGCATTTT.

This clone appeared a few times. This rearrangement joins TRBV28 to TRBJ1-1; D is perhaps TRBD1 (5 bases). Trimming took off 7 bases at V and 0 bases at J, with 15 bases between the two ends. The CDR3 consists of 15 residues. CDR1 and CDR2 (germline): MDHEN, SYDVKM. CDR3 coding DNA: TGTGCCAGCAAGTCGGAGGGGAGTTTGAACACTGAAGCTTTCTTT. This sequence encodes CASKSEGSLNTEAFF. The full variable domain, completed using reference TRBV28 and TRBJ1-1, is DVKVTQSSRYLVKRTGEKVFLECVQDMDHENMFWYRQDPGLGLRLIYFSYDVKMKEKGDIPEGYSVSREKKERFSLILESASTNQTSMYLCASKSEGSLNTEAFFGQGTRLTVV.

The DNA of the CDR3 is TGTGCCAGCAGCAACGGTGGGGCCGATGAGCAGTTCTTC. Residues: CASSNGGADEQFF. The chain combines TRBV7-3 with TRBJ2-1; TRBD1 is a possible D gene (5 bases). CDR3 length equals 13 residues. V dropped 5 bases and J dropped 8 bases, with 13 bases sitting between them. The germline CDR1 and CDR2 sequences are SGHTA and FQGTGA. The full variable domain, in which reference TRBV7-3 and TRBJ2-1 provide the parts outside the CDR3, is GAGVSQTPSNKVTEKGKYVELRCDPISGHTALYWYRQSLGQGPEFLIYFQGTGAADDSGLPNDRFFAVRPEGSVSTLKIQRTERGDSAVYLCASSNGGADEQFFGPGTRLTVL.

The chain combines TRBV28 with TRBJ1-5, with D perhaps matching TRBD1 (6 bases). This CDR3 is built from 15 residues. The germline gives CDR1 MDHEN, CDR2 SYDVKM. Trimming shortened V by 3 bases and J by 4 bases, and 13 bases separated the two germline ends. The CDR3: CASSLLSQGNQPQHF. The CDR3 DNA sequence: TGTGCCAGCAGTTTGTTGAGCCAGGGGAATCAGCCCCAGCATTTT.